This T cell receptor (beta chain) was observed in a study of early stage breast cancer tumors. Study-level background: Most invasive tumors, about 75% of the 16, were ER+/PR+/HER2-.

The ends were cut back, 2 bases at V and 9 bases at J, with 13 bases in the middle. In germline, CDR1 is SGHVS, CDR2 FNYEAQ. This CDR3 is built from 13 residues. For this clone: The antigen remains unidentified.

Study-level findings and limits: Tumor and normal breast were distinguished via blood comparison in about 90% of the 16 patients.

Assay used: immunoSEQ multiplex PCR; TCRdb lists only in-frame clones, some missing. The data hold roughly 30,000 clones, with almost 75% observed a single time. The sequencing input was breast tumor tissue. This TCR derives from a person in their twenties or thirties with breast cancer. The chain has TRBV7-6 and TRBJ2-5; D possibly corresponds to TRBD2 (5 bases). In nucleotides, the CDR3 is TGTGCCAGCAGCTTAAGTCCTGAGAGGGCCCAGTACTTC. Translation gives CASSLSPERAQYF.